This T cell receptor (beta chain) was identified in a study of Graves' ophthalmopathy and Graves' hyperthyroidism (dated by TCRdb to the late 2010s). About the study as a whole: Peripheral blood was collected before any treatment was given, at the time of initial diagnosis. For independent validation, a separate cohort was made up of approximately 19 hyperthyroidism patients plus 17 patients who later progressed from hyperthyroidism to ophthalmopathy. The 100 or so discovery patients were divided at random into training and test sets in a 7:3 ratio. The study used TCR beta repertoire signatures to distinguish Graves' ophthalmopathy from Graves' hyperthyroidism and to predict progression to ophthalmopathy. To explore V-J signatures that distinguish ophthalmopathy from hyperthyroidism, a discovery set of about a hundred patients was enrolled, made up of 40 to 45 with ophthalmopathy and 57 with stable hyperthyroidism. In total, around 140 blood samples were TCR-sequenced: around 42 ophthalmopathy, about 75 hyperthyroidism and about 17 hyperthyroidism-to-ophthalmopathy patients. Following sampling, methimazole starting at 30 mg daily was administered to hyperthyroidism patients, and high-dose intravenous methylprednisolone was administered to ophthalmopathy patients. In over five hyperthyroidism patients, T-cell repertoires of thyroid tissue and blood were compared.

Study-level results and caveats: In validation, the model predicted ophthalmopathy progression with roughly 68% sensitivity and about 77% specificity; approximately 12 predicted patients were CT-confirmed with GO in a median of approximately 6.5 months. The 13-signature model separated ophthalmopathy from stable hyperthyroidism with approximately 88% sensitivity and 81% to 82% specificity in cross-validation, and 80%/75% in the test set. Sample size was not predetermined statistically, and investigators were not blinded to group allocation. Most of the expanded thyroid clonotypes with a frequency above 0.001 were also detected in blood, and it was suggested that the thyroid immune response may be reflected by blood repertoires.

Ophthalmopathy patients had moderately to severely active disease, Clinical Activity Score of at least 3, NOSPECS grade of at least 4, and disease duration under 3 months. Patients with other autoimmune diseases, uncontrolled infections, pregnancy or lactation were excluded from the study. Diagnosis relied on clinical symptoms, serum thyroxine, TRAb, thyroid ultrasound and orbital computed tomography. Ficoll-Paque density gradient centrifugation was used to isolate PBMCs from approximately 11 ml of fresh peripheral blood. Total RNA was extracted with Trizol reagent and quality-checked on an Agilent 2100 Bioanalyzer. Remarks on this clonotype: The target of this receptor is not known. No per-base quality is available; no much larger clone lies one base away.

V lost 2 bases and J lost 5 bases, and the count of bases not matched to a germline gene is 15. The CDR3 runs 18 amino acids, cysteine and phenylalanine included. Of all the DNA, just the CDR3 is kept, 54 bases in frame from base 1. Reading the germline V gene gives CDR1 MDHEN and CDR2 SYDVKM. TCR beta CDR3 regions were amplified from RNA transcripts for repertoire sequencing. A first-round RT-PCR used HTBI primers with the Qiagen OneStep RT-PCR kit, followed by a second-round multiplex PCR, size selection and purification. Libraries were sequenced on an Illumina HiSeq2000 using paired-end 100 bp reads. The source study handled its data this way. SOAPnuke was used to process the reads, throwing out any read that had adapters, had uncalled bases, had a mean Phred below 15, or lacked an exact constant-primer or identifier match. High-quality paired reads were merged with COPE v1.2.5. Each unique nucleotide sequence was defined as a clonotype, and clonotypes were aligned to IMGT TRB V, D and J references with MiTCR v1.1. Only V-J combinations with frequency above 0.0001 were analysed, covering about 99% of repertoires. A TCR clonal expansion and chaos score per V-J combination was defined as the ratio of F50 clonal expansion to chaos observed in the TCRdist matrix. Welch's t-statistics and random forest were used to reduce the features to 13 V-J combinations, which were then used as input to a naive Bayes classifier. The Morisita-Horn index was used to measure how similar the thyroid and blood repertoires were. TCRdb redid the processing of the public reads, applying fastp at Q25 and MiXCR, and retained in-frame beta chains. Rows are unified per CDR3 protein, each entry keeping the most common DNA and genes. The V and J calls were not made by the authors but by TCRdb's processing. This sample comprises 150,000 to 200,000 distinct CDR3 sequences, under 40% of them detected only once. The ten largest make up under 7% of the sample.

Sequenced material: peripheral blood. The rearrangement joined TRBV28 to TRBJ2-5; 9 bases in the middle match TRBD2. The source of this sequence is a woman in her forties with Graves' ophthalmopathy. Donor details come from another sample of the same person, matched by shared clones. The CDR3 region: CASSLPPGAGGGWETQYF. The sequenced DNA is TGTGCCAGCAGTTTACCGCCAGGAGCGGGAGGTGGCTGGGAGACCCAGTACTTC.